One sample yielded the 8 T cell receptor beta chains listed below, sequenced in a study of shared clonotypes between healthy human individuals. The protocol was immunoSEQ multiplex PCR, while the TCRdb copy is restricted to in-frame clones and leaves out a portion. This sample has more than 500,000 clones, with about 95% found just once. Naive CD8 populations comprised CD45RO-negative cells positively selected for CCR7, excluding terminally differentiated effector memory CD45RA+ cells. Sequenced: naive CD8+ T cells sorted from blood. The source of these receptors is a woman in her 30s in good health.

As regards this clone: This sample includes further DNA sequences coding for the same CDR3. The chain joins TRBV27 to TRBJ2-7, with D tentatively TRBD1 (6 bases). The germline CDR1 and CDR2 sequences are MNHEY and SMNVEV (reference sequence). The CDR3 has 14 amino acids. The ends were cut back, 2 bases at V and 0 bases at J, with 8 bases in the middle. The CDR3 loop is CASSLTGSSYEQYF. CDR3 bases: TGTGCCAGCAGTTTAACAGGGAGCTCCTACGAGCAGTACTTC.

The J gene is TRBJ2-7, the V gene TRBV13, with TRBD2 matching over 8 bases. The germline V gene has CDR1 PRHDT and CDR2 FYEKMQ (reference sequence). V lost 5 bases to trimming and J lost 0 bases; unmatched junction nucleotides: 6. CDR3 size: 15 residues. The CDR3 protein is CASSLHTSGSYEQYF. The CDR3 coding sequence is TGTGCCAGCAGCCTACATACTAGCGGCTCCTACGAGCAGTACTTC.

The CDR3 bases are TGTGCCAGCAGTTACCGGGACCGGAAGGGACTAGCGGGATTTCACTACAATGAGCAGTTCTTC. This translates into CASSYRDRKGLAGFHYNEQFF. V and J are TRBV6-7 and TRBJ2-1, with 13 bases identical to TRBD2. TRBV6-7 is an open reading frame whose function is uncertain. The CDR3 is 21 residues long. The V segment lost 2 bases and the J segment 3 bases; nucleotides outside the gene matches: 16.

The V and J genes are TRBV7-8 and TRBJ1-2; TRBD1 agrees at 12 bases. This CDR3 contains 17 residues. Unmatched junction bases numbered 7, after V lost 2 bases and J lost 3 bases. The germline V gene has CDR1 SGHVS and CDR2 FQNEAQ. The CDR3 loop reads CASSLPGQGAPYYGYTF. The CDR3 DNA follows: TGTGCCAGCAGCTTACCGGGACAGGGGGCCCCATACTATGGCTACACCTTC.

V gene TRBV28 combines with J gene TRBJ1-2; 10 nucleotides align to TRBD1. This CDR3 has 14 residues. The germline V gene has CDR1 MDHEN and CDR2 SYDVKM. The trim removed 5 bases at V and 8 bases at J, leaving 8 bases unmatched. CDR3: CASSRSGTGDGYTF. The DNA for the CDR3 is TGTGCCAGCAGTAGATCCGGGACAGGGGACGGCTACACCTTC.

This sequence joins TRBV27 and TRBJ2-7; a weak D match, TRBD1 (5 bases). Trimming took 4 bases from V and 3 from J, leaving 13 bases between them. The CDR3 runs to 14 residues. Germline lookup yields CDR1 MNHEY and CDR2 SMNVEV (reference sequence). DNA of the CDR3: TGTGCCAGCAGTTCCAGGGAACATTACTACGAGCAGTACTTC. Protein: CASSSREHYYEQYF.

The chain carries TRBV28 and TRBJ1-1; 9 nucleotides match TRBD1. The V and J ends lost 5 bases and 5 bases, in that order; junction bases with no gene match: 15. Germline V lookup: CDR1 MDHEN, CDR2 SYDVKM. The CDR3 extends over 17 amino acids. CDR3 DNA sequence: TGTGCCAGCAGTCAAAGGGTACAGGGGGCGCATCGGACTGAAGCTTTCTTT. Translated: CASSQRVQGAHRTEAFF.

The V call is TRBV6-5, the J call TRBJ1-2; possible D gene TRBD1, 6 bases. Germline-derived CDR1 and CDR2 are MNHEY and SVGAGI. This CDR3 is built from 13 residues. The V and J ends lost 5 bases and 5 bases respectively, with 12 bases between them. CDR3 bases: TGTGCCAGCAGTCCCGACAGGCGATATGGCTACACCTTC. Translating it yields CASSPDRRYGYTF.